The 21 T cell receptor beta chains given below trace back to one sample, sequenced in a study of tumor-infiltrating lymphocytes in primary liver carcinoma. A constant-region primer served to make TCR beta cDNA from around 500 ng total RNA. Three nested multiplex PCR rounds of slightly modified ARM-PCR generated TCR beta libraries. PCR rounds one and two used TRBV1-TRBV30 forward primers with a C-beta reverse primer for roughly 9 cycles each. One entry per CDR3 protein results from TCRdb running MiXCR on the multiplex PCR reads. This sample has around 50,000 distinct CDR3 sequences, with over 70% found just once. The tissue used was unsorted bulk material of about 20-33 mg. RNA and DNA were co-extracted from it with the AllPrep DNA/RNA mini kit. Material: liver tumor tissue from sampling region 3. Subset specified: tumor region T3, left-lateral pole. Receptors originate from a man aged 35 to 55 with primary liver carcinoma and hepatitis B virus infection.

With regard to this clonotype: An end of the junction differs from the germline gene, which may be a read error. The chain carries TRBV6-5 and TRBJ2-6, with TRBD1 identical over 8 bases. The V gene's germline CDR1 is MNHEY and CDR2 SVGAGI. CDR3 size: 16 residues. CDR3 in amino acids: CASRAGDRSVANVLTF. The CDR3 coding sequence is TGTGCCAGCAGGGCAGGGGACAGGTCCGTGGCCAACGTCCTTACTTTC.

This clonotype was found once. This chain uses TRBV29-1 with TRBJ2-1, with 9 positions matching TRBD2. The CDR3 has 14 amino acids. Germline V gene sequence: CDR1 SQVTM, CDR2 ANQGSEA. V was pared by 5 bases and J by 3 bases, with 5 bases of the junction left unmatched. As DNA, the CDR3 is TGCAGCGTTCTGACTAGCGGTAACTACAATGAGCAGTTCTTC. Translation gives CSVLTSGNYNEQFF.

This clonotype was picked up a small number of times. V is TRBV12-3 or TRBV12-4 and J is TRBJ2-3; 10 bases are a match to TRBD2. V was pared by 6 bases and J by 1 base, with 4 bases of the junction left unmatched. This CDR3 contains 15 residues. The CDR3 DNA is TGTGCCAGCAGCCAACTAGCGGGATGCACAGATACGCAGTATTTT. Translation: CASSQLAGCTDTQYF.

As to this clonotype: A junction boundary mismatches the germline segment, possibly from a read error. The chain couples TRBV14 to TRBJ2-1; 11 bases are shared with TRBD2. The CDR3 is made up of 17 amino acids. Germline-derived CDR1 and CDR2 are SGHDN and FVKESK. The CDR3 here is CAGSRMPGLAERDEQFF. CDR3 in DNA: TGTGCCGGCAGCCGGATGCCGGGACTAGCGGAACGGGATGAGCAATTCTTC.

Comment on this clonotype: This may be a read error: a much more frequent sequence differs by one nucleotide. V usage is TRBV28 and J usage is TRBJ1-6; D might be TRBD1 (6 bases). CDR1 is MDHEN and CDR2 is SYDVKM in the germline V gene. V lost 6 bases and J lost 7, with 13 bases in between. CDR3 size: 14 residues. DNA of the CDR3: TGTGCCAGCAGCCCGAACAGGGCGAATTCACCCCTCCACTTT. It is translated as CASSPNRANSPLHF.

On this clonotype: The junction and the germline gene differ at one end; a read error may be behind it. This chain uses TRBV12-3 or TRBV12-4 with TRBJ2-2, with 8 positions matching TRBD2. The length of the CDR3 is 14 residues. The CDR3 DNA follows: TGTGCCAGCGCAGGCGGGAGGTTCGGCGGGGAACTGTATTTC. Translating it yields CASAGGRFGGELYF.

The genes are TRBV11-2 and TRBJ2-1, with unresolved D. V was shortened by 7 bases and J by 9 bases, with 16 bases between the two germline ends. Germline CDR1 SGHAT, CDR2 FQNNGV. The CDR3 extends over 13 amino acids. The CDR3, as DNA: TGTGCCAGCACCTTGCCGGGCTATATTGAGCAGTTCTTC. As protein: CASTLPGYIEQFF. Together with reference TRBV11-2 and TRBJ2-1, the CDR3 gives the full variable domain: EAGVAQSPRYKIIEKRQSVAFWCNPISGHATLYWYQQILGQGPKLLIQFQNNGVVDDSQLPKDRFSAERLKGVDSTLKIQPAKLEDSAVYLCASTLPGYIEQFFGPGTRLTVL.

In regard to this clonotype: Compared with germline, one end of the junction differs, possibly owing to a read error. DNA of the CDR3: TGCGCCAGCAGTTTGGCTCCGAGAAGGCAGGGTGAAGCTTTCTTT. The encoded protein is CASSLAPRRQGEAFF. The chain joins TRBV5-1 to TRBJ1-1, with D perhaps matching TRBD1 (5 bases). Germline V gives CDR1 SGHRS, CDR2 YFSETQ. The CDR3 totals 15 residues.

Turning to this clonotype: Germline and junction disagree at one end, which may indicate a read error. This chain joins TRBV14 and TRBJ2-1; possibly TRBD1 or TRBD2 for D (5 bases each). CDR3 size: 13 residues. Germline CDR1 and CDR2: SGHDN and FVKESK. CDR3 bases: TGCGCCAGCAGCCAAGGGACGGTGGATGAGCAGTTCTTC. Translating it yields CASSQGTVDEQFF.

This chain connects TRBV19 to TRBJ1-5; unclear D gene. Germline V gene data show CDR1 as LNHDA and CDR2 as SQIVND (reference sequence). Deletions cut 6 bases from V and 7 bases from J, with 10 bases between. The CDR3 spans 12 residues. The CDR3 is CASSKHGQPQHF. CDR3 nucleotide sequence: TGTGCCAGTAGCAAACATGGGCAGCCCCAGCATTTT.

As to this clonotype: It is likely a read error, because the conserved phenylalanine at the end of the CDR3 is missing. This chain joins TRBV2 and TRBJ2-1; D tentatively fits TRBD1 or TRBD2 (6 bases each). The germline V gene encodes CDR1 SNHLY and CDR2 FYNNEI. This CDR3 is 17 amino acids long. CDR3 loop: CASSEKGGDPSYHEQFL. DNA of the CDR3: TGTGCCAGTAGTGAAAAGGGGGGCGATCCCTCCTACCATGAGCAGTTCCTC.

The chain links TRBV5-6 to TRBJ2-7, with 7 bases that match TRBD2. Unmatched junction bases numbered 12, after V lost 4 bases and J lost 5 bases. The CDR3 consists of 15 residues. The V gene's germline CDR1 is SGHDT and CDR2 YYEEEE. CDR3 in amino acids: CASSMLSGIVHEQYF. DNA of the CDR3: TGTGCCAGCAGCATGTTAAGCGGGATCGTCCACGAGCAGTACTTC.

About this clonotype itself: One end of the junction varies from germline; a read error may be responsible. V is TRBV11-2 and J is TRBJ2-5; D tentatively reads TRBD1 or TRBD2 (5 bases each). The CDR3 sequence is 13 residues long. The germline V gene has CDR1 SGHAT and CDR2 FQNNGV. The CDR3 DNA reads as TGTGCCAGCAGCTTAGCGCAGCCTGGGACCCAATGCTTC. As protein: CASSLAQPGTQCF.

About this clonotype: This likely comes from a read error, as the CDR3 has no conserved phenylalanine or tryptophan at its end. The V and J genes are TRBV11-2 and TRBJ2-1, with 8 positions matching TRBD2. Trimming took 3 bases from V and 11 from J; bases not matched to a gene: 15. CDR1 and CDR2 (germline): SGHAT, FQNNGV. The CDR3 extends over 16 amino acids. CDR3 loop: CASSLDIGLAVGKQFS. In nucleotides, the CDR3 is TGTGCCAGCAGCTTGGATATCGGACTAGCCGTGGGTAAGCAGTTCTCC.

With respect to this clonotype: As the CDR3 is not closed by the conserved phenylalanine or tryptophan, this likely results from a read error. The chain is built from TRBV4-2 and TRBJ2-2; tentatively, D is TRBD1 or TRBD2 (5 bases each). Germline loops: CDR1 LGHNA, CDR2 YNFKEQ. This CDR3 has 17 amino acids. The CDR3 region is CASSQDEDEQSAGALFI. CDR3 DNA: TGTGCCAGTAGCCAAGACGAGGACGAGCAGTCAGCCGGGGCGCTGTTTATT.

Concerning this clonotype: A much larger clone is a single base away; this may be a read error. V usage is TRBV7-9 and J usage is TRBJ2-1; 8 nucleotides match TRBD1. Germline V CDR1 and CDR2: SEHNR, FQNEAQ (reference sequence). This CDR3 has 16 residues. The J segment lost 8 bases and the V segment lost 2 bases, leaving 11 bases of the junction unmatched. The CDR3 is CASSLPTRTGFYEQFF. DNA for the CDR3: TGTGCCAGCAGCTTACCCACCCGGACAGGGTTTTATGAGCAGTTCTTC.

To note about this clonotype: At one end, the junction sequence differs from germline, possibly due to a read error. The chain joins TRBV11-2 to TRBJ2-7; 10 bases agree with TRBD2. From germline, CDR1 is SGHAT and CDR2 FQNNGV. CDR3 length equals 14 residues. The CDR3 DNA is TGTGACAGCAGCTTAGCGGGAGGCTCCTACAAGCACTACTTC. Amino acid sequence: CDSSLAGGSYKHYF.

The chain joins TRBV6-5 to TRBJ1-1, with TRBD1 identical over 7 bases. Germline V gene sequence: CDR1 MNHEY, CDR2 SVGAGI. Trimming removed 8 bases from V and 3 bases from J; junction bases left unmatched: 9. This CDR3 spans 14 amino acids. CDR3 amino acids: CASGPCTGDTEAFF. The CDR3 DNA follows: TGTGCCAGCGGTCCGTGCACAGGGGACACTGAAGCTTTCTTT.

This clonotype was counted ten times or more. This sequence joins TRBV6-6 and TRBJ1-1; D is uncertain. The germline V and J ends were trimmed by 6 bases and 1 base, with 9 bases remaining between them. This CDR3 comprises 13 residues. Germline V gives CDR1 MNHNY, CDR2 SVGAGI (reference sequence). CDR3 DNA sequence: TGTGCCAGCAGACGACGGGAGAACACTGAAGCTTTCTTT. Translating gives CASRRRENTEAFF.

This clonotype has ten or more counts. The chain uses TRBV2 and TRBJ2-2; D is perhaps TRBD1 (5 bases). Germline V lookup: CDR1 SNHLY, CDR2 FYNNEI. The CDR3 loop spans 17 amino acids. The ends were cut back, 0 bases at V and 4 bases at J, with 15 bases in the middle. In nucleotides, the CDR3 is TGTGCCAGCAGTGAAGCAGGGGTCCGATCTGGCACCGGGGAGCTGTTTTTT. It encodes CASSEAGVRSGTGELFF.

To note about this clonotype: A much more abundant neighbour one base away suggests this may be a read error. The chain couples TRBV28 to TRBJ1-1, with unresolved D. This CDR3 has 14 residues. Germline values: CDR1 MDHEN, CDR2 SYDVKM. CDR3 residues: CVSSYRNMGTEAFF. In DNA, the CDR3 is TGTGTCAGCAGTTATAGGAATATGGGAACTGAAGCTTTCTTT.